These 16 T cell receptor beta chains share one sample of origin, sequenced in a study of T cell repertoires in cytomegalovirus infection. TCRdb independently ran MiXCR on the reads; one entry per CDR3 protein. The sample yields approximately 290,000 distinct CDR3 sequences, about 26% seen once. Material: PBMCs. The receptors stem from a human donor in good health (CMV status not recorded). Some clones in this sample may be carry-over from other donors' samples.

This clonotype has more than one count but fewer than ten. V is TRBV7-9 and J is TRBJ1-1; perhaps TRBD1 as D (5 bases). The CDR3 covers 15 residues. V gave up 5 bases and J gave up 1 base, with 14 bases separating them. CDR1 is SEHNR and CDR2 is FQNEAQ in the germline V gene (reference sequence). The CDR3, as DNA: TGTGCCAGCAGCCCCGCCGGGACCCAGAACACTGAAGCTTTCTTT. Translated: CASSPAGTQNTEAFF.

This chain links TRBV7-9 with TRBJ2-1; 7 bases map to TRBD2. From germline, CDR1 is SEHNR and CDR2 FQNEAQ (reference sequence). This CDR3 spans 13 amino acids. J gave up 13 bases and V 5 bases, and 11 bases lay outside the gene matches. Written as DNA, the CDR3 is TGTGCCAGCAGCCTTCCCTTAGCGGGTCGCCAGTTCTTC. Translation gives CASSLPLAGRQFF. The whole variable domain, filled in from reference TRBV7-9 and TRBJ2-1, reads DTGVSQNPRHKITKRGQNVTFRCDPISEHNRLYWYRQTLGQGPEFLTYFQNEAQLEKSRLLSDRFSAERPKGSFSTLEIQRTEQGDSAMYLCASSLPLAGRQFFGPGTRLTVL.

The chain recombines TRBV7-2 with TRBJ1-2; tentative D call: TRBD1 (6 bases). The CDR3 extends over 17 amino acids. Germline CDR1 SGHTA, CDR2 FQGNSA. V dropped 0 bases and J dropped 4 bases, with 18 bases sitting between them. This CDR3 reads CASSLATGGRRSYGYTF. In DNA, the CDR3 is TGTGCCAGCAGCTTAGCAACCGGGGGCCGTAGAAGCTATGGCTACACCTTC.

V gene TRBV6-2 or TRBV6-3 combines with J gene TRBJ2-2; the D gene is possibly TRBD1 (7 bases). Germline V CDR1 and CDR2: MNHEY, SVGEGT. The CDR3 loop spans 13 amino acids. The V end was cut by 8 bases, the J end by 7 bases, with 14 bases between. The CDR3 is CASGRGENGELFF. In DNA, the CDR3 is TGTGCCAGCGGCAGGGGGGAGAACGGGGAGCTGTTTTTT.

This chain links TRBV7-9 with TRBJ1-6; no clear D. Germline lookup yields CDR1 SEHNR and CDR2 FQNEAQ (reference sequence). The ends were cut back, 7 bases at V and 3 bases at J, with 10 bases in the middle. This CDR3 has 14 residues. The DNA of the CDR3 is TGTGCCAGCAAGATAGAGCTCTATAATTCACCCCTCCACTTT. Its translation is CASKIELYNSPLHF.

This clonotype was seen more than once but under ten times. The V and J genes are TRBV18 and TRBJ1-5, with 8 positions matching TRBD1. The CDR3 runs 15 residues. Germline V gene lookup returns CDR1 KGHSH and CDR2 LQKENI. After removal of 2 bases from V and 3 bases from J, the junction contained 3 bases not matched to a gene. The CDR3 region is CASSPSGQVNQPQHF. DNA of the CDR3: TGTGCCAGCTCACCATCGGGACAGGTCAATCAGCCCCAGCATTTT.

This clonotype occurred once. The rearrangement uses TRBV7-2 and TRBJ2-7, with TRBD2 matching over 11 bases. The germline V gene has CDR1 SGHTA and CDR2 FQGNSA. Unmatched junction bases numbered 9, after V lost 5 bases and J lost 0 bases. There are 17 residues in the CDR3. The CDR3 sequence: CASSQRTSGWSSYEQYF. The CDR3 coding sequence is TGTGCCAGCAGCCAGAGGACTAGCGGGTGGAGCTCCTACGAGCAGTACTTC.

This clonotype has only a few counts. The chain combines TRBV4-3 with TRBJ1-1; 7 nucleotides match TRBD1. The V gene's germline CDR1 is LGHNA and CDR2 YSLEER. The CDR3 loop spans 16 amino acids. J lost 4 bases, V lost 1 base, and 9 bases had no gene match. The chain's CDR3 is CASSQGLTGFTTEAFF. CDR3 bases: TGCGCCAGCAGCCAAGGACTGACAGGGTTCACCACTGAAGCTTTCTTT.

This clonotype came up many times. The rearrangement uses TRBV4-3 and TRBJ2-5; TRBD2 aligns across 8 bases. Per the germline V gene, CDR1 is LGHNA and CDR2 is YSLEER. This CDR3 contains 15 residues. After removal of 0 bases from V and 4 bases from J, the junction contained 4 bases not matched to a gene. The chain's CDR3 is CASSQDGTRGETQYF. The CDR3 DNA reads as TGCGCCAGCAGCCAAGATGGGACTAGAGGAGAGACCCAGTACTTC.

This clonotype was detected ten times or more. The rearrangement joins TRBV6-5 to TRBJ2-1; D may be TRBD2 (5 bases). The CDR3 is made up of 17 amino acids. V lost 0 bases to trimming and J lost 8 bases, with 20 bases between them. The germline V gene has CDR1 MNHEY and CDR2 SVGAGI. The DNA of the CDR3 is TGTGCCAGCAGTTACTCACTTATCGGAAGGGAGACTCATGAGCAGTTCTTC. The encoded protein is CASSYSLIGRETHEQFF.

This clonotype was counted a few times. V and J are TRBV10-3 and TRBJ2-3; TRBD1 matches at 9 bases. Losses at the gene ends were 2 bases for V and 0 bases for J; bases not matched to a gene: 0. The CDR3 has 15 amino acids. Germline CDR1 ENHRY, CDR2 SYGVKD. CDR3 bases: TGTGCCATCAGTGAGGGACAGGGGAGCACAGATACGCAGTATTTT. Protein product: CAISEGQGSTDTQYF.

In its sample, this clonotype was seen a few times. The chain is built from TRBV7-2 and TRBJ2-2; no firm D call. The CDR3 covers 14 residues. V lost 4 bases, J lost 5 bases, and 11 bases lay in between. Germline lookup yields CDR1 SGHTA and CDR2 FQGNSA. In DNA, the CDR3 is TGTGCCAGCAGCTACTCCCCCCAGACCGGGGAGCTGTTTTTT. It specifies CASSYSPQTGELFF.

V gene TRBV19 combines with J gene TRBJ2-1; D is unclear. Germline V lookup: CDR1 LNHDA, CDR2 SQIVND (reference sequence). This CDR3 contains 13 residues. Trimming left V 3 bases short and J 4 bases short, with 7 bases between. This chain's CDR3 is CASSMKLYNEQFF. CDR3 sequence (DNA): TGTGCCAGTAGTATGAAATTATACAATGAGCAGTTCTTC.

This chain connects TRBV11-2 to TRBJ2-2; D is uncertain. Germline-derived CDR1 and CDR2 are SGHAT and FQNNGV. The CDR3 is 13 residues long. With 5 bases removed from V and 4 bases from J, the gap between germline ends came to 8 bases. The CDR3 loop is CASSRPTTGELFF. The CDR3 nucleotides read TGTGCCAGCAGCCGACCTACCACCGGGGAGCTGTTTTTT.

In its sample, this clonotype was seen a few times. The chain recombines TRBV15 with TRBJ1-3, with TRBD1 matching over 8 bases. V lost 1 base to trimming and J lost 3 bases; unmatched junction nucleotides: 2. The CDR3 length is 15 residues. Germline V gene sequence: CDR1 LNHNV, CDR2 YYDKDF (reference sequence). DNA of the CDR3: TGTGCCACCAGCAGAGCGGGGACAGGTGGAAACACCATATATTTT. This translates into CATSRAGTGGNTIYF.

This clonotype was observed a handful of times. The gene calls are TRBV29-1 and TRBJ2-2, with a weak D call TRBD2 (5 bases). The germline V and J ends were trimmed by 4 bases and 7 bases, with 7 bases remaining between them. Germline-derived CDR1 and CDR2 are SQVTM and ANQGSEA. This CDR3 has 11 residues. For the CDR3, the DNA is TGCAGCGTTGGGACTGACGGGGAGCTGTTTTTT. Protein: CSVGTDGELFF.